This T cell receptor (beta chain) emerged from a study of T cell responses to AZD1222 COVID-19 vaccine. Study-level points and caveats: Most donors were white British and more were female, and clonal diversity was possibly underestimated. Sampling that yielded the repertoires occurred only after the peak T cell response.

Second-dose schedules of about 4 or about 12 weeks were combined. The assay was immunoSEQ multiplex PCR, and TCRdb's table has in-frame clones only and misses some. The sample carries around 270,000 clones, approximately 94% recorded once. This clone was observed a few times. Its antigen is as yet unknown. This clonotype originated in an adult who received the AZD1222 COVID-19 vaccine. The sequencing used peripheral blood, collected 28 days after the second AZD1222 dose.

This chain's CDR3 is CASSLVQYEQYF. The CDR3 coding sequence is TGTGCCAGCAGCTTAGTTCAATACGAGCAGTACTTC. The chain employs TRBV7-9 and TRBJ2-7; D is unclear. Germline V CDR1 and CDR2: SEHNR, FQNEAQ (reference sequence). The CDR3 runs 12 residues. Trimming pared 1 base from V and 4 bases from J, leaving 5 bases between.